What follows are 4 T cell receptor beta chains derived from one specimen sequenced in a study of blood T cells in healthy people across ages. A J-beta primer mix and a sample-barcoded 5' primer were used in a second PCR of roughly 7 to 12 cycles. TCRdb redid the calling of the 5' RACE reads with MiXCR, one entry per CDR3 protein. The sample records about 580,000 distinct CDR3 sequences, 45% to 55% being singletons. Input material: blood. The receptors were sampled from a man at least 80 years old in good health.

This clonotype appeared a few times. The V call is TRBV6-5, the J call TRBJ2-4; D is possibly TRBD1 (6 bases). Germline CDR1 is MNHEY and CDR2 is SVGAGI. Trimming took 5 bases from V and 4 from J, leaving 12 bases between them. CDR3 length: 14 residues. The CDR3 loop reads CASSKTDRKNIQYF. The CDR3 coding sequence is TGTGCCAGCAGTAAAACGGACAGAAAAAACATTCAGTACTTC.

The chain recombines TRBV4-3 with TRBJ1-2, with TRBD1 identical over 7 bases. V lost 5 bases and J lost 0; bases outside the gene matches: 12. The germline gives CDR1 LGHNA, CDR2 YSLEER. The CDR3 runs 17 residues. In DNA, the CDR3 is TGCGCCAGCAGCGAAACGACAGGGCTGAGAGCTAACTATGGCTACACCTTC. Translating it yields CASSETTGLRANYGYTF.

The chain combines TRBV7-2 with TRBJ2-1; a possible D gene is TRBD2 (6 bases). Germline CDR1 SGHTA, CDR2 FQGNSA. V shed 0 bases and J shed 10 bases, with 10 bases lying between them. The CDR3 runs 13 residues. CDR3 amino acids: CASSLALRGEQFF. The CDR3 nucleotides read TGTGCCAGCAGCTTAGCGCTACGGGGGGAGCAGTTCTTC.

This clonotype has only a few counts. The chain has TRBV10-3 and TRBJ2-7; 7 bases are a match to TRBD1. J was trimmed by 6 bases and V by 3 bases; bases with no gene match: 5. The CDR3 covers 13 residues. Germline-derived CDR1 and CDR2 are ENHRY and SYGVKD. CDR3 sequence (DNA): TGTGCCATCAGTGAAAGGGACAGTGGCGAGCAGTACTTC. It yields the protein CAISERDSGEQYF.